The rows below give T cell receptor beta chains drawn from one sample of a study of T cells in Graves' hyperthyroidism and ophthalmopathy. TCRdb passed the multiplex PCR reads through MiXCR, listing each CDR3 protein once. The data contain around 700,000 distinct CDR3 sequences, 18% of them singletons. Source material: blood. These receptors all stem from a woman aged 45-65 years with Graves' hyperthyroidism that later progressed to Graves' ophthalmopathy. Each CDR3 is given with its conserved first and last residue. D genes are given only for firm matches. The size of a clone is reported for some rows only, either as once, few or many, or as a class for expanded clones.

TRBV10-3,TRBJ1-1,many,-,CAISESSQGGTEAFF,TGCGCCATCAGTGAGTCGAGCCAGGGCGGCACTGAAGCTTTCTTT
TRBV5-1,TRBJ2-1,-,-,CASTKEGEQFF,TGCGCCAGCACCAAAGAGGGTGAGCAGTTCTTC
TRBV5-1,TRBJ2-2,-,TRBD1,CASSPRTGGADTGELFF,TGCGCCAGCAGCCCCCGGACAGGGGGCGCCGACACCGGGGAGCTGTTTTTT
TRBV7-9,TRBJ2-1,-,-,CASSFGYEQFF,TGTGCCAGCAGCTTTGGTTATGAGCAGTTCTTC
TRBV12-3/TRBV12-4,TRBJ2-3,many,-,CASSPHPDATDTQYF,TGTGCCAGCAGCCCTCACCCCGACGCCACAGATACGCAGTATTTT
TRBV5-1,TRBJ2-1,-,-,CASSNRNEQFF,TGCGCCAGCAGCAATCGTAATGAGCAGTTCTTC
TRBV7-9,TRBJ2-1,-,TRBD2,CASSLETSGSDNEQFF,TGTGCCAGCAGCTTAGAAACTAGCGGGAGCGACAATGAGCAGTTCTTC
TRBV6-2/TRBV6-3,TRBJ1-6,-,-,CASRRGSSGQLHF,TGTGCCAGCAGACGGGGGTCCAGCGGGCAACTCCACTTT
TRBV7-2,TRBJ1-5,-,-,CASSTGVTGGQPQHF,TGTGCCAGCAGCACGGGGGTCACCGGGGGTCAGCCCCAGCATTTT
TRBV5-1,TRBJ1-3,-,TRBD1,CASSIRQGIGGNTIYF,TGCGCCAGCAGCATCCGACAGGGCATAGGTGGAAACACCATATATTTT
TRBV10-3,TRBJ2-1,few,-,CAISEGLGVSYNEQFF,TGTGCCATCAGTGAGGGTTTAGGGGTATCCTACAATGAGCAGTTCTTC
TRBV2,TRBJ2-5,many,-,CASSEGRSETQYF,TGTGCCAGCAGTGAAGGCAGGAGCGAGACCCAGTACTTC
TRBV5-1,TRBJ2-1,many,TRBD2,CASSQGGGQYNEQFF,TGCGCCAGCAGCCAGGGCGGGGGGCAATACAATGAGCAGTTCTTC
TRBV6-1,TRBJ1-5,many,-,CASTHLGGDSNQPQHF,TGTGCCAGCACTCATCTCGGAGGGGATAGCAATCAGCCCCAGCATTTT
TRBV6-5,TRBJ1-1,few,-,CASRGWGVGTEAFF,TGTGCCAGCAGAGGGTGGGGGGTGGGCACTGAAGCTTTCTTT
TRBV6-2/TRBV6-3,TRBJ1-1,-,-,CASLTGSSEAFF,TGTGCCAGCCTCACAGGGTCTTCTGAAGCTTTCTTT
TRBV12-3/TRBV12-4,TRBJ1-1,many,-,CASSPRGGVTEAFF,TGTGCCAGCAGTCCCCGGGGAGGGGTCACTGAAGCTTTCTTT
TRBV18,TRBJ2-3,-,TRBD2,CASSPRTSGATDTQYF,TGTGCCAGCTCACCAAGAACTAGCGGGGCGACAGATACGCAGTATTTT
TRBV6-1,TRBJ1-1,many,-,CASSAQGSDTEAFF,TGTGCCAGCAGCGCTCAGGGATCGGACACTGAAGCTTTCTTT
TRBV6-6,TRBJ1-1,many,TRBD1,CASSYRGQRGAFF,TGTGCCAGCAGTTACAGGGGGCAGAGGGGAGCTTTCTTT
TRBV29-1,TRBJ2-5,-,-,CSVGEGETQYF,TGCAGCGTTGGAGAGGGAGAGACCCAGTACTTC
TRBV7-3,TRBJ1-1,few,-,CASSLTVSTEAFF,TGTGCCAGCAGCCTGACAGTTTCCACTGAAGCTTTCTTT
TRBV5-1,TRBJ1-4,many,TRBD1,CASSLDFEARGRIYEKLFF,TGCGCCAGCAGCTTGGACTTTGAGGCAAGGGGGCGGATATATGAAAAACTGTTTTTT
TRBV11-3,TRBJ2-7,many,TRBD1,CASTSEGASYEQYF,TGTGCCAGCACCTCCGAGGGGGCCTCCTACGAGCAGTACTTC
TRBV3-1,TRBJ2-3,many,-,CASSASGLPAADTQYF,TGTGCCAGCAGCGCTTCGGGACTCCCGGCGGCAGATACGCAGTATTTT
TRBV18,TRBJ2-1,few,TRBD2,CASSPLLAGGHDEQFF,TGTGCCAGCTCACCACTTCTAGCGGGGGGTCACGATGAGCAGTTCTTC
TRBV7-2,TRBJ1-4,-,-,CASSQGGTTSEKLFF,TGTGCCAGCAGCCAGGGCGGGACGACCTCTGAAAAACTGTTTTTT
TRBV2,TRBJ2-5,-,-,CASSPGRTGETQYF,TGCGCCAGCAGCCCCGGGAGGACAGGAGAGACCCAGTACTTC
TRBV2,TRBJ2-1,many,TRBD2,CASSVRPSGGGNEQFF,TGTGCCAGCAGTGTGCGGCCTAGCGGGGGTGGCAATGAGCAGTTCTTC
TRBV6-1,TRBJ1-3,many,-,CASRGTGSSGNTIYF,TGTGCCAGCCGAGGGACCGGGAGCTCTGGAAACACCATATATTTT
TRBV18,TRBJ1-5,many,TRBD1,CASSPPGQGDAQPQHF,TGTGCCAGCTCACCACCGGGACAGGGTGATGCTCAGCCCCAGCATTTT
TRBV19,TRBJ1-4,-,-,CASSSGPEADEKLFF,TGTGCCAGTAGCAGCGGCCCCGAGGCGGATGAAAAACTGTTTTTT
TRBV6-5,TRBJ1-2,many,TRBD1,CASSYSGGQGGYGYTF,TGTGCCAGCAGTTACTCGGGGGGACAGGGAGGCTATGGCTACACCTTC
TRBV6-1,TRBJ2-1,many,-,CASWAGTSYNEQFF,TGTGCCAGCTGGGCGGGGACCTCCTACAATGAGCAGTTCTTC
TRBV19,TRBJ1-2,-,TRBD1,CASSTRQGTSYGYTF,TGTGCCAGTAGTACCCGACAGGGGACGAGCTATGGCTACACCTTC
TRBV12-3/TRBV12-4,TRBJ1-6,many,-,CASSFRGTYNSPLHF,TGTGCCAGCAGTTTTAGGGGAACTTATAATTCACCCCTCCACTTT
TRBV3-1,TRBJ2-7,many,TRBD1,CASSQHSDRAYEQYF,TGTGCCAGCAGCCAGCACTCGGACAGGGCTTACGAGCAGTACTTC
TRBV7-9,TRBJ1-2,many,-,CASSSPERVEVYGYTF,TGTGCCAGCAGCTCCCCGGAGAGGGTGGAGGTATATGGCTACACCTTC
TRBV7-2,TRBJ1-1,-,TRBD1,CASFRRDRGRFTEAFF,TGTGCCAGCTTCAGGAGGGACAGGGGACGTTTCACTGAAGCTTTCTTT
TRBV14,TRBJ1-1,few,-,CASSQETGQAFF,TGTGCCAGCAGCCAAGAAACAGGCCAAGCTTTCTTT
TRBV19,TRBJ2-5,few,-,CASKVGRGRETQYF,TGTGCCAGTAAGGTGGGCAGGGGTCGGGAGACCCAGTACTTC
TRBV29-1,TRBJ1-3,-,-,CSVEENTGGTGNTIYF,TGCAGCGTTGAAGAGAATACCGGGGGCACCGGAAACACCATATATTTT
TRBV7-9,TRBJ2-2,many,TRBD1,CASSYPTGVDGELFF,TGTGCCAGCAGCTACCCGACAGGGGTCGACGGGGAGCTGTTTTTT
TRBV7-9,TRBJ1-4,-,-,CAGLVSGGEKLFF,TGTGCCGGCCTCGTAAGCGGTGGTGAAAAACTGTTTTTT
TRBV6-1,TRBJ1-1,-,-,CASSYQSGHLNTEAFF,TGTGCCAGCAGTTACCAGTCGGGACATTTGAACACTGAAGCTTTCTTT
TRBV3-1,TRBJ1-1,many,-,CASSRLGWPEAFF,TGTGCCAGCAGCCGGCTCGGGTGGCCTGAAGCTTTCTTT
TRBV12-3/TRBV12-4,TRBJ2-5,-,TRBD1,CASSNRDRGTKETQYF,TGTGCCAGCAGTAACCGGGACAGGGGGACTAAAGAGACCCAGTACTTC